Listed below are T cell receptor beta chains from one sample, sequenced in a study of Ad26.COV2.S vaccination and SARS-CoV-2 variants. This table comes from immunoSEQ multiplex PCR, and its TCRdb copy is limited to in-frame clones, with some not included. The sample records approximately 140,000 clones, around 86% being singletons. The specimen comprised peripheral blood, sampled after recovery from COVID-19. These receptors were taken from a human donor who had recovered from COVID-19. CDR3s include the opening cysteine and the closing phenylalanine or tryptophan. A D gene is named only where the DNA matches it firmly. Rows may omit the clone size; those that give it use once, few, many or a size class.

CDR3: CASSQETGGTYEQYF
DNA: TGCGCCAGCAGCCAAGAGACCGGGGGGACCTACGAGCAGTACTTC
length: 15
J: TRBJ2-7
size: -
V: TRBV4-1
D: TRBD2

CDR3: CAWSAGNYGYTF
DNA: TGTGCCTGGAGTGCGGGAAACTATGGCTACACCTTC
length: 12
J: TRBJ1-2
size: -
V: TRBV30
D: -

CDR3: CASSQVDSLAKNIQYF
DNA: TGCGCCAGCAGCCAAGTGGACTCTCTAGCCAAAAACATTCAGTACTTC
length: 16
J: TRBJ2-4
size: -
V: TRBV4-1
D: -

CDR3: CASSYPQGGTEAFF
DNA: TGTGCCAGCAGTTACCCACAGGGAGGGACTGAAGCTTTCTTT
length: 14
J: TRBJ1-1
size: -
V: TRBV6-2/TRBV6-3
D: -

CDR3: CASRTEYNEQFF
DNA: TGTGCCAGCAGGACAGAGTACAATGAGCAGTTCTTC
length: 12
J: TRBJ2-1
size: once
V: TRBV27
D: -

CDR3: CASSPPGNTIYF
DNA: TGTGCCAGCAGCCCGCCGGGAAACACCATATATTTT
length: 12
J: TRBJ1-3
size: -
V: TRBV11-2
D: -

CDR3: CASSLSNEQFF
DNA: TGTGCCAGCAGTTTAAGTAATGAGCAGTTCTTC
length: 11
J: TRBJ2-1
size: -
V: TRBV27
D: -

CDR3: CASSHSEGDTQYF
DNA: TGTGCCAGCAGCCACTCGGAAGGAGATACGCAGTATTTT
length: 13
J: TRBJ2-3
size: -
V: TRBV11-2
D: -

CDR3: CASSQTGTAFDPQHF
DNA: TGCGCCAGCAGCCAAACCGGGACAGCCTTTGATCCCCAGCATTTT
length: 15
J: TRBJ1-5
size: -
V: TRBV4-3
D: TRBD1

CDR3: CASSFGGSGANVLTF
DNA: TGTGCCAGCAGCTTTGGTGGCTCTGGGGCCAACGTCCTGACTTTC
length: 15
J: TRBJ2-6
size: -
V: TRBV7-2
D: -

CDR3: CASSVGGEDTQYF
DNA: TGTGCCAGCAGCGTAGGGGGTGAAGATACGCAGTATTTT
length: 13
J: TRBJ2-3
size: -
V: TRBV9
D: -

CDR3: CASSISPRGNTEAFF
DNA: TGTGCCAGTAGTATAAGCCCCCGCGGGAACACTGAAGCTTTCTTT
length: 15
J: TRBJ1-1
size: -
V: TRBV19
D: -

CDR3: CSVVGGATSYEQYF
DNA: TGCAGCGTTGTTGGGGGGGCGACTAGCTACGAGCAGTACTTC
length: 14
J: TRBJ2-7
size: -
V: TRBV29-1
D: -

CDR3: CASSIWLGYTF
DNA: TGTGCCAGTAGTATTTGGCTTGGCTACACCTTC
length: 11
J: TRBJ1-2
size: -
V: TRBV19
D: -

CDR3: CASSTWTGAYEQYF
DNA: TGCGCCAGCAGCACCTGGACAGGGGCCTACGAGCAGTACTTC
length: 14
J: TRBJ2-7
size: once
V: TRBV5-1
D: TRBD1

CDR3: CASSPFARGNQPQHF
DNA: TGTGCCAGCAGTCCCTTCGCCAGGGGGAATCAGCCCCAGCATTTT
length: 15
J: TRBJ1-5
size: once
V: TRBV28
D: TRBD1

CDR3: CASKLQTGSTDTQYF
DNA: TGTGCCAGTAAACTCCAAACAGGGAGCACAGATACGCAGTATTTT
length: 15
J: TRBJ2-3
size: -
V: TRBV19
D: -

CDR3: CASSLIGTDNNEQFF
DNA: TGCGCCAGCAGCCTAATCGGGACAGACAACAATGAGCAGTTCTTC
length: 15
J: TRBJ2-1
size: few
V: TRBV4-3
D: TRBD1

CDR3: CAWSFISGANVLTF
DNA: TGTGCCTGGAGTTTCATCTCTGGGGCCAACGTCCTGACTTTC
length: 14
J: TRBJ2-6
size: -
V: TRBV30
D: -

CDR3: CASSYARYYEQYF
DNA: TGTGCCAGCAGTTATGCCAGGTATTACGAGCAGTACTTC
length: 13
J: TRBJ2-7
size: once
V: TRBV6-5
D: -

CDR3: CATSDLGQVAFF
DNA: TGTGCCACCAGTGATTTAGGTCAGGTGGCTTTCTTT
length: 12
J: TRBJ1-1
size: -
V: TRBV24-1
D: -

CDR3: CASSLGWGRTSYNEQFF
DNA: TGTGCCAGCAGTTTAGGATGGGGCAGGACGTCCTACAATGAGCAGTTCTTC
length: 17
J: TRBJ2-1
size: -
V: TRBV27
D: -

CDR3: CASSSLGNGELFF
DNA: TGTGCCAGCAGCTCTTTGGGGAACGGGGAGCTGTTTTTT
length: 13
J: TRBJ2-2
size: medium-sized
V: TRBV5-4
D: -

CDR3: CASTQNSRSGANVLTF
DNA: TGTGCCAGTACCCAAAATTCCCGCTCTGGGGCCAACGTCCTGACTTTC
length: 16
J: TRBJ2-6
size: once
V: TRBV19
D: -

CDR3: CASSPTSGGYNEQFF
DNA: TGTGCCAGCAGCCCCACTAGCGGGGGGTACAATGAGCAGTTCTTC
length: 15
J: TRBJ2-1
size: -
V: TRBV7-9
D: TRBD2

CDR3: CASSQDQGEFGTGELFF
DNA: TGTGCCAGCAGCCAAGATCAGGGGGAGTTCGGCACCGGGGAGCTGTTTTTT
length: 17
J: TRBJ2-2
size: -
V: TRBV3-1/TRBV3-2
D: TRBD1

CDR3: CSASGSGGDYNEQFF
DNA: TGCAGTGCTAGTGGCAGCGGGGGTGACTACAATGAGCAGTTCTTC
length: 15
J: TRBJ2-1
size: -
V: TRBV20-1
D: TRBD2

CDR3: CASSEPGQIYEQYF
DNA: TGTGCCAGCAGTGAACCGGGACAGATCTACGAGCAGTACTTC
length: 14
J: TRBJ2-7
size: -
V: TRBV6-1
D: TRBD1

CDR3: CASSLGTQRGYGYTF
DNA: TGTGCCAGCAGCCTAGGGACACAAAGAGGCTATGGCTACACCTTC
length: 15
J: TRBJ1-2
size: -
V: TRBV3-1/TRBV3-2
D: -

CDR3: CASRLAGGKETQYF
DNA: TGTGCCAGCAGACTAGCGGGGGGAAAAGAGACCCAGTACTTC
length: 14
J: TRBJ2-5
size: -
V: TRBV6-5
D: TRBD2

CDR3: CASSFQLGQPQHF
DNA: TGTGCCAGCAGTTTTCAGCTTGGGCAGCCCCAGCATTTT
length: 13
J: TRBJ1-5
size: few
V: TRBV27
D: -

CDR3: CASSLADFTDTQYF
DNA: TGTGCCAGCAGCTTAGCAGATTTCACAGATACGCAGTATTTT
length: 14
J: TRBJ2-3
size: -
V: TRBV7-9
D: -

CDR3: CASSLYRDTGELFF
DNA: TGCGCCAGCAGCTTGTATAGGGATACCGGGGAGCTGTTTTTT
length: 14
J: TRBJ2-2
size: -
V: TRBV5-1
D: -

CDR3: CASSVGSGREPQHF
DNA: TGTGCCAGCAGCGTAGGGTCCGGGCGGGAGCCCCAGCATTTT
length: 14
J: TRBJ1-5
size: few
V: TRBV9
D: -

CDR3: CAGTANTGELFF
DNA: TGTGCCGGGACGGCAAACACCGGGGAGCTGTTTTTT
length: 12
J: TRBJ2-2
size: -
V: TRBV2
D: -

CDR3: CASSPRTAPPLHF
DNA: TGTGCCAGCAGTCCAAGGACAGCCCCACCCCTCCACTTT
length: 13
J: TRBJ1-6
size: -
V: TRBV7-2
D: -

CDR3: CASSLQGRRTEAFF
DNA: TGCGCCAGCAGTCTTCAGGGCCGGCGTACTGAAGCTTTCTTT
length: 14
J: TRBJ1-1
size: -
V: TRBV5-1
D: -

CDR3: CASSETMKETQYF
DNA: TGTGCCAGCAGTGAAACGATGAAGGAGACCCAGTACTTC
length: 13
J: TRBJ2-5
size: few
V: TRBV25-1
D: -

CDR3: CASSPGTWETQYF
DNA: TGTGCCAGCAGTCCCGGGACATGGGAGACCCAGTACTTC
length: 13
J: TRBJ2-5
size: -
V: TRBV28
D: -

CDR3: CASSAMAPQGRNEQFF
DNA: TGTGCCAGCTCAGCTATGGCCCCACAAGGGAGAAATGAGCAGTTCTTC
length: 16
J: TRBJ2-1
size: few
V: TRBV18
D: -

CDR3: CASSQGAGAYEQYF
DNA: TGTGCCAGCAGCCAAGGGGCAGGGGCCTACGAGCAGTACTTC
length: 14
J: TRBJ2-7
size: -
V: TRBV7-2
D: -

CDR3: CASSHTNGEQYF
DNA: TGTGCCAGCAGCCATACAAATGGCGAGCAGTACTTC
length: 12
J: TRBJ2-7
size: -
V: TRBV3-1/TRBV3-2
D: -

CDR3: CASSFSGWVSGGYTF
DNA: TGTGCCAGCAGCTTCAGTGGATGGGTTTCAGGAGGCTACACCTTC
length: 15
J: TRBJ1-2
size: once
V: TRBV11-2
D: -

CDR3: CASRPDRGDYNEQFF
DNA: TGTGCCAGCAGGCCCGACAGGGGGGACTACAATGAGCAGTTCTTC
length: 15
J: TRBJ2-1
size: -
V: TRBV6-5
D: TRBD1

CDR3: CAISEGGGGAQTQYF
DNA: TGTGCCATCAGTGAAGGGGGCGGGGGGGCGCAGACCCAGTACTTC
length: 15
J: TRBJ2-5
size: -
V: TRBV10-3
D: TRBD2

CDR3: CASSLFPQADNSPLHF
DNA: TGTGCCAGCAGTTTATTCCCACAAGCCGATAATTCACCCCTCCACTTT
length: 16
J: TRBJ1-6
size: -
V: TRBV28
D: -

CDR3: CGAQGPGNTIYF
DNA: TGTGGGGCACAGGGTCCTGGAAACACCATATATTTT
length: 12
J: TRBJ1-3
size: few
V: TRBV19
D: -

CDR3: CASSPSQLTDTQYF
DNA: TGTGCCAGCAGCCCCAGCCAGCTGACAGATACGCAGTATTTT
length: 14
J: TRBJ2-3
size: -
V: TRBV27
D: -

CDR3: CAWSKLSDEQFF
DNA: TGTGCCTGGAGTAAGCTGTCGGATGAGCAGTTCTTC
length: 12
J: TRBJ2-1
size: -
V: TRBV30
D: -

CDR3: CASSMGTGASYEQYF
DNA: TGTGCCAGTAGTATGGGGACAGGGGCGTCCTACGAGCAGTACTTC
length: 15
J: TRBJ2-7
size: -
V: TRBV19
D: TRBD1

CDR3: CSADSGNTIYF
DNA: TGCAGTGCGGATTCTGGAAACACCATATATTTT
length: 11
J: TRBJ1-3
size: once
V: TRBV20-1
D: -

CDR3: CASSFLAENTEAFF
DNA: TGCGCCAGCAGCTTCCTAGCGGAGAACACTGAAGCTTTCTTT
length: 14
J: TRBJ1-1
size: -
V: TRBV5-1
D: -

CDR3: CASSGTEYEQYF
DNA: TGTGCCAGCAGCGGGACTGAGTACGAGCAGTACTTC
length: 12
J: TRBJ2-7
size: -
V: TRBV5-6
D: -

CDR3: CASTGQDRGTGELFF
DNA: TGTGCCAGCACAGGCCAGGACAGGGGAACTGGGGAGCTGTTTTTT
length: 15
J: TRBJ2-2
size: -
V: TRBV6-5
D: TRBD1

CDR3: CASSLAPGRIGELFF
DNA: TGTGCCAGCAGCTTGGCCCCGGGTAGGATCGGGGAGCTGTTTTTT
length: 15
J: TRBJ2-2
size: -
V: TRBV5-8
D: -